This T cell receptor beta chain is drawn from a study of blood T cells in healthy people across ages. Study-level results: Naive CD4+ cell counts and diversity both ran higher in long-lived than in aged donors.

The CDR3 sequence is 14 residues long. V gave up 6 bases and J gave up 4 bases; unmatched junction bases: 9. Looked up from germline, CDR1 is MNHEY and CDR2 is SVGAGI. There are a few counts of this clonotype. The antigen is unknown. A second about 6 to 11 cycle PCR used barcoded and J-beta primers. TCRdb passed the 5' RACE reads through MiXCR, listing each CDR3 protein once. The sample lists 1.5 million to 2 million distinct CDR3 sequences, about 39% occurring once. Sequencing input: blood. The chain has TRBV6-5 and TRBJ2-7; 7 bases agree with TRBD2. The sequence was obtained from a human donor in good health. The CDR3 coding sequence is TGTGCCAGCAGCAAAAGCGGGGAGGTTTACGAGCAGTACTTC. This sequence encodes CASSKSGEVYEQYF.